The 21 T cell receptor beta chains presented below share a single source sample, sequenced in a study of blood T cell repertoires in COVID-19. TCRdb keeps only in-frame clones here, not all; method: immunoSEQ multiplex PCR. The sample consists of over 200,000 clones, approximately 90% of them appearing once. Sample: PBMCs or T cells enriched from blood (not recorded which). The receptor source for this set is a woman between 40 and 55 years old with acute COVID-19.

The chain links TRBV11-2 to TRBJ2-1, with TRBD2 as a possible D gene (7 bases). Germline values: CDR1 SGHAT, CDR2 FQNNGV. The CDR3 spans 14 residues. The V end was cut by 4 bases, the J end by 6 bases, with 13 bases between. In nucleotides, the CDR3 is TGTGCCAGCAGCTCTGGGGGCGGGGGCAATGAGCAGTTCTTC. It specifies CASSSGGGGNEQFF.

The gene calls are TRBV4-3 and TRBJ2-7; 10 positions match TRBD1. V shed 0 bases, J shed 5 bases, and the junction held 7 bases outside the gene matches. This CDR3 region has 16 residues. Germline loops: CDR1 LGHNA, CDR2 YSLEER. The CDR3 DNA is TGCGCCAGCAGCCAAGAAATCGGGACAGGGGTCCACGAGCAGTACTTC. It encodes CASSQEIGTGVHEQYF.

The V call is TRBV29-1, the J call TRBJ2-1, with TRBD2 matching 12 bases. Germline lookup yields CDR1 SQVTM and CDR2 ANQGSEA. The CDR3 extends over 14 amino acids. V trimming: 6 bases; J trimming: 7 bases; junction bases outside the gene matches: 7. The CDR3 loop reads CSVEGLAGGNEQFF. CDR3 DNA: TGCAGCGTAGAGGGCCTAGCGGGGGGGAATGAGCAGTTCTTC.

The chain couples TRBV28 to TRBJ1-4; 9 bases line up with TRBD1. With V trimmed by 1 base and J by 3 bases, 18 bases remained unmatched. The germline CDR1 and CDR2 sequences are MDHEN and SYDVKM. The CDR3 sequence is 21 residues long. The CDR3 DNA is TGTGCCAGCAGTTTATCTAGTTCACCCGGGACAGGGTTTCAAGCTAATGAAAAACTGTTTTTT. This gives the protein CASSLSSSPGTGFQANEKLFF.

V usage is TRBV11-3 and J usage is TRBJ1-2; no clear D gene. V lost 4 bases and J lost 4, with 13 bases in between. This CDR3 has 14 amino acids. Per the germline V gene, CDR1 is SGHNT and CDR2 is YENEEA. CDR3 protein: CASSSSIGSYGYTF. The CDR3 DNA is TGTGCCAGCAGCTCCTCCATCGGGAGCTATGGCTACACCTTC.

This chain links TRBV5-5 with TRBJ2-2, with D maybe TRBD1 (6 bases). The V end lost 3 bases, the J end lost 1 base, and 13 bases lay between the germline ends. Per germline, CDR1 SGHKS and CDR2 YYEKEE (reference sequence). The CDR3 runs to 16 residues. The CDR3 region has the DNA TGTGCCAGCAGCTCCCACTCGACAGGGAACACCGGGGAGCTGTTTTTT. As protein: CASSSHSTGNTGELFF.

This clone was seen just once. The chain uses TRBV19 and TRBJ2-1, with TRBD1 matching 9 bases. J was trimmed by 8 bases and V by 5 bases; bases with no gene match: 13. The CDR3 covers 16 residues. Germline V gene sequence: CDR1 LNHDA, CDR2 SQIVND (reference sequence). As DNA, the CDR3 is TGTGCCAGTAGTTCCTGGGGGACAGGGATGAGCCATGAGCAGTTCTTC. Protein sequence: CASSSWGTGMSHEQFF.

The rearrangement links TRBV30 to TRBJ2-7; 11 nucleotides agree with TRBD1. This CDR3 is built from 13 residues. Unmatched junction bases numbered 8, after V lost 7 bases and J lost 6 bases. Germline CDR1 and CDR2: GTSNPN and SVGIG (reference sequence). CDR3 protein: CASAGQGGSEQYF. The CDR3, as DNA: TGTGCCTCGGCGGGACAGGGGGGGAGCGAGCAGTACTTC.

V usage is TRBV6-5 and J usage is TRBJ2-3, with 7 positions matching TRBD1. The ends lost 6 bases at V and 5 bases at J; junction bases unmatched: 5. The CDR3 extends over 13 amino acids. Germline CDR1 is MNHEY and CDR2 is SVGAGI. CDR3 coding DNA: TGTGCCAGCAGGGACACAGGGGTAGATACGCAGTATTTT. As protein: CASRDTGVDTQYF.

The chain combines TRBV5-6 with TRBJ1-5; D may be TRBD1 (5 bases). The germline V gene encodes CDR1 SGHDT and CDR2 YYEEEE. The CDR3 is 13 amino acids. Trimming left V 2 bases short and J 4 bases short, with 7 bases between. The CDR3 nucleotides read TGTGCCAGCAGCTTTGACAGAAATCAGCCCCAGCATTTT. It specifies CASSFDRNQPQHF.

This clone was observed a single time. V usage is TRBV11-2 and J usage is TRBJ2-1; 8 positions agree with TRBD2. Trimming took 3 bases from V and 4 from J; bases not matched to a gene: 5. CDR1 and CDR2 from the germline V gene are SGHAT and FQNNGV. This CDR3 region has 15 residues. CDR3 DNA: TGTGCCAGCAGCTTGGGGCTAGCGGGTTACAATGAGCAGTTCTTC. Translation: CASSLGLAGYNEQFF.

The gene calls are TRBV27 and TRBJ1-6; D might be TRBD1 (5 bases). Trimming stripped 2 bases from V and 7 bases from J, with 9 bases between. The CDR3 contains 14 residues. Germline V gives CDR1 MNHEY, CDR2 SMNVEV (reference sequence). The CDR3 nucleotides are TGTGCCAGCAGTTTAGATTGGACAAATTCACCCCTCCACTTT. Amino acids: CASSLDWTNSPLHF.

V is TRBV19 and J is TRBJ1-3, with TRBD1 as a possible D gene (6 bases). CDR3 length equals 16 residues. Germline V gives CDR1 LNHDA, CDR2 SQIVND (reference sequence). V shed 5 bases and J shed 1 base, with 15 bases lying between them. This CDR3 reads CASSRGQRTSGNTIYF. The DNA of the CDR3 is TGTGCCAGTAGTCGCGGACAGCGGACTTCTGGAAACACCATATATTTT.

The chain employs TRBV28 and TRBJ2-5, with a weak D call TRBD1 (6 bases). Germline V gene sequence: CDR1 MDHEN, CDR2 SYDVKM. V was clipped by 6 bases and J by 1 base, with 12 bases between them. The CDR3 extends over 14 amino acids. The CDR3 sequence: CASSPGVRQETQYF. Written as DNA, the CDR3 is TGTGCCAGCAGCCCAGGGGTCCGCCAAGAGACCCAGTACTTC.

This chain connects TRBV7-2 to TRBJ2-1; perhaps TRBD2 as D (5 bases). The CDR3 spans 14 residues. CDR1 is SGHTA and CDR2 is FQGNSA in the germline V gene. Trimming removed 6 bases at V and 0 bases at J, with 9 bases between. The CDR3 region has the DNA TGTGCCAGCAGAGGAGGAAGCTCCTACAATGAGCAGTTCTTC. It translates to CASRGGSSYNEQFF.

The DNA of the CDR3 is TGTGCCAGCAGACCTCAGACAGGGGATAGTGGTGGCTACACCTTC. Residues: CASRPQTGDSGGYTF. The chain links TRBV2 to TRBJ1-2, with 8 bases matching TRBD1. The germline V gene encodes CDR1 SNHLY and CDR2 FYNNEI. V dropped 6 bases and J dropped 7; count of bases not matched to a gene: 13. This CDR3 comprises 15 residues.

This chain joins TRBV2 and TRBJ1-1, with 8 bases fitting TRBD1. Germline CDR1 SNHLY, CDR2 FYNNEI. Unmatched junction bases numbered 6, after V lost 8 bases and J lost 4 bases. This CDR3 is built from 13 residues. The CDR3 loop reads CASRSTGGTEAFF. The CDR3, as DNA: TGTGCCAGCCGGTCTACAGGGGGCACTGAAGCTTTCTTT.

This clone was counted only a few times. The chain uses TRBV2 and TRBJ2-7; TRBD1 is a possible D gene (5 bases). The CDR3 sequence is 14 residues long. The germline V gene encodes CDR1 SNHLY and CDR2 FYNNEI. V lost 10 bases, J lost 5 bases, and 21 bases lay in between. CDR3 loop: CAIIIGEISHEQYF. The CDR3 DNA reads TGTGCCATCATCATAGGGGAAATCAGCCACGAGCAGTACTTC. Looking up the rest from reference TRBV2 and TRBJ2-7 gives the full variable domain: EPEVTQTPSHQVTQMGQEVILRCVPISNHLYFYWYRQILGQKVEFLVSFYNNEISEKSEIFDDQFSVERPDGSNFTLKIRSTKLEDSAMYFCAIIIGEISHEQYFGPGTRLTVT.

This chain links TRBV6-5 with TRBJ1-5; unclear D gene. This CDR3 is built from 15 residues. The V gene lost 6 bases and the J gene lost 0 bases, with 12 bases spanning the gap. The germline gives CDR1 MNHEY, CDR2 SVGAGI. The CDR3 region has the DNA TGTGCCAGCAGCTGGGCCAAGAATAGCAATCAGCCCCAGCATTTT. It is translated as CASSWAKNSNQPQHF.

This clone was observed a handful of times. The chain carries TRBV11-2 and TRBJ1-6; TRBD1 matches 8 bases. The CDR3 contains 17 residues. Germline-derived CDR1 and CDR2 are SGHAT and FQNNGV. V lost 3 bases to trimming and J lost 2 bases; unmatched junction nucleotides: 6. The CDR3 region has the DNA TGTGCCAGCAGCTTCCGACAGGGGAGAACCTATAATTCACCCCTCCACTTT. Protein sequence: CASSFRQGRTYNSPLHF.

The J gene is TRBJ2-5, the V gene TRBV2; 7 bases are shared with TRBD1. Germline CDR1 SNHLY, CDR2 FYNNEI. The CDR3 sequence is 15 residues long. The V gene end was trimmed by 6 bases and the J gene end by 4 bases; junction bases not matched to a gene: 11. CDR3 in DNA: TGTGCCAGCAGCGTTCGACAGGGAATTGTAGAGACCCAGTACTTC. The encoded protein is CASSVRQGIVETQYF.